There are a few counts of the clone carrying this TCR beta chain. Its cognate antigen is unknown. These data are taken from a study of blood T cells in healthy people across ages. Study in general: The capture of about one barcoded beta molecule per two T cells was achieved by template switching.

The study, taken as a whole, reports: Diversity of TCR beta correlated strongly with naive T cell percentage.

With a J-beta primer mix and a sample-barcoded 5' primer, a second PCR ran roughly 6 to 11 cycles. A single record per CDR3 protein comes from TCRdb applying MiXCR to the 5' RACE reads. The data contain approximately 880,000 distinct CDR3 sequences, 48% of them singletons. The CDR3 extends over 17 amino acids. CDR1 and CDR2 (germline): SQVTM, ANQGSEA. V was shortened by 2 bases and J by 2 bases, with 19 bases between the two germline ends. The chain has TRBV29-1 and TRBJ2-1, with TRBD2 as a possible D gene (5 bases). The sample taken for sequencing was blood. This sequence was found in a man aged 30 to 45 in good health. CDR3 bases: TGCAGCGTTGAACGCTTGTCTAGCACCCGCACCTACAATGAGCAGTTCTTC. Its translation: CSVERLSSTRTYNEQFF.